The clone carrying this T cell receptor (beta chain) was seen ten or more times. Its antigen is currently unknown. The data originate from a study of T cells in Graves' hyperthyroidism and ophthalmopathy. Trimming stripped 3 bases from V and 6 bases from J, with 12 bases between. Germline-derived CDR1 and CDR2 are LNHDA and SQIVND (reference sequence). The CDR3 runs to 14 residues. RNA transcripts served as the template for amplifying TCR beta CDR3 regions. First-round RT-PCR of the TCR CDR3 relied on the HTBI primer set. TCRdb reanalysed the multiplex PCR reads using MiXCR and keeps one entry per CDR3 protein. The data show approximately 600,000 distinct CDR3 sequences, approximately 13% seen once. Findings of the study overall: Ophthalmopathy was predicted by the model a median of 6.5 months ahead of onset.

The J gene is TRBJ2-1, the V gene TRBV19; D not certain. The specimen was blood. This receptor was taken from a woman aged 25 to 45 with Graves' hyperthyroidism that later progressed to Graves' ophthalmopathy. CDR3 DNA sequence: TGTGCCAGTAGTATCATGGTCCGGATCAATGAGCAGTTCTTC. It is translated as CASSIMVRINEQFF.